A single sample is the source of the 8 T cell receptor beta chains below, sequenced in a study of blood T cells in healthy people across ages. PCR was performed a second time for about 6 to 12 cycles using a sample-barcoded 5' primer and a J-beta primer mix. TCRdb re-called the 5' RACE reads through MiXCR, storing one row per CDR3 protein. The table shows 1.5 million to 2 million distinct CDR3 sequences, with about 50% occurring only once. Sequences were obtained from blood. The source of these receptors is a woman in her thirties or forties in good health.

The rearrangement links TRBV7-8 to TRBJ2-3, with a tentative D call TRBD2 (6 bases). The CDR3 length is 15 residues. Trimming cost V 3 bases and J 11 bases, with 21 bases left between them. The germline gives CDR1 SGHVS, CDR2 FQNEAQ. The CDR3 region is CASSFLLGGGSGQYF. The CDR3 nucleotides read TGTGCCAGCAGCTTCTTGCTCGGGGGAGGATCGGGGCAGTATTTT.

The chain recombines TRBV7-2 with TRBJ1-2; maybe TRBD1 (6 bases). Germline V CDR1 and CDR2: SGHTA, FQGNSA. This CDR3 has 14 amino acids. V was trimmed by 7 bases and J by 8 bases, leaving 20 bases between them. CDR3 protein: CASKRGARDEGYTF. For the CDR3, the DNA is TGTGCCAGCAAACGGGGGGCTCGCGATGAGGGCTACACCTTC.

This clonotype was recorded a few times. The chain couples TRBV15 to TRBJ2-3; 9 bases are a match to TRBD2. V shed 8 bases and J 0 bases; nucleotides not matched to a gene: 15. The CDR3 contains 18 residues. CDR1 and CDR2 (germline): LNHNV, YYDKDF (reference sequence). CDR3 amino acids: CATRGRVKRGDSTDTQYF. The CDR3 DNA is TGTGCCACCCGGGGGCGGGTCAAGCGGGGGGATAGCACAGATACGCAGTATTTT. The full variable domain, rest sourced from reference TRBV15 and TRBJ2-3, is DAMVIQNPRYQVTQFGKPVTLSCSQTLNHNVMYWYQQKSSQAPKLLFHYYDKDFNNEADTPDNFQSRRPNTSFCFLDIRSPGLGDTAMYLCATRGRVKRGDSTDTQYFGPGTRLTVL.

Here the CDR3 DNA reads TGTGCCAGCAGCCCCGGACAGAGCCGAGGGGAGCAGTACTTC. This codes for CASSPGQSRGEQYF. The rearrangement links TRBV27 to TRBJ2-7, with D possibly matching TRBD1 (6 bases). Trimming removed 6 bases from V and 7 bases from J, with 19 bases in between. The CDR3 length is 14 residues. The germline V gene has CDR1 MNHEY and CDR2 SMNVEV (reference sequence).

J is TRBJ2-7 and V is TRBV6-5; D remains unclear. In germline, CDR1 is MNHEY, CDR2 SVGAGI. Trimming stripped 0 bases from V and 3 bases from J, with 15 bases between. The CDR3 totals 16 residues. For the CDR3, the DNA is TGTGCCAGCAGTTACTCGATGTTCACACCCTTCTACGAGCAGTACTTC. Translation gives CASSYSMFTPFYEQYF.

Of note for this clonotype: A read error may produce the germline difference seen at one junction end. The chain joins TRBV6-5 to TRBJ1-6; D ambiguous. The CDR3 is 15 residues long. Germline V lookup: CDR1 MNHEY, CDR2 SVGAGI. The CDR3 DNA follows: TGTGTCAGCAACCCCCGTCAGGTCGATAATTCACCCCTCCACTTT. Amino acid sequence: CVSNPRQVDNSPLHF.

The V call is TRBV6-2 or TRBV6-3, the J call TRBJ1-2; D not resolved. V shed 6 bases and J shed 4 bases, with 12 bases lying between them. Germline loops: CDR1 MNHEY, CDR2 SVGEGT. This CDR3 contains 13 residues. The CDR3 DNA reads as TGTGCCAGCAGACCCGAGACGGTCTATGGCTACACCTTC. This translates into CASRPETVYGYTF.

The chain recombines TRBV12-3 or TRBV12-4 with TRBJ2-5; D could derive from TRBD1 or TRBD2 (6 bases each). The CDR3 consists of 16 residues. Trimming cost V 2 bases and J 1 base, with 14 bases left between them. The CDR3 loop reads CASSLHNRGPQETQYF. As DNA, the CDR3 is TGTGCCAGCAGTTTACACAATCGGGGGCCCCAAGAGACCCAGTACTTC.